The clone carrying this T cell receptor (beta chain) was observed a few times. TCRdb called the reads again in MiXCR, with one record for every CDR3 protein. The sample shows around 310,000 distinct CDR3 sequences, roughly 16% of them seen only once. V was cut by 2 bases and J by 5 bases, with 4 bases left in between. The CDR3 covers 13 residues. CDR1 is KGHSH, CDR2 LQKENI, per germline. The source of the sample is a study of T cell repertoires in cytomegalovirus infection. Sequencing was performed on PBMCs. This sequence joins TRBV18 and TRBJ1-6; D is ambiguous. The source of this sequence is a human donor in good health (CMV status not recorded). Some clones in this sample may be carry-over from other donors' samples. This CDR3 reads CASSPRDNSPLHF. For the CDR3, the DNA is TGTGCCAGCTCACCAAGGGATAATTCACCCCTCCACTTT.